Following are 9 T cell receptor beta chains from one sample sequenced in a study of T cell changes during pregnancy in multiple sclerosis. Clones were sequenced by immunoSEQ multiplex PCR, and TCRdb holds only the in-frame ones, with some missing. This repertoire shows about 67,000 clones, about nine tenths found once; its top ten account for 1.5%. The sample was peripheral blood, taken in the third trimester of pregnancy. The source is a female donor with multiple sclerosis, enrolled in a pregnancy study.

CDR3 residues: CASSRGVAGGQETQYF. The CDR3 DNA reads TGTGCCAGCAGCCGAGGGGTAGCGGGAGGGCAAGAGACCCAGTACTTC. The V gene is TRBV7-9, the J gene TRBJ2-5, with 11 bases lining up with TRBD2. Trimming cost V 5 bases and J 2 bases; bases outside gene matches: 7. The germline gives CDR1 SEHNR, CDR2 FQNEAQ (reference sequence). The CDR3 extends over 16 amino acids.

The V call is TRBV19, the J call TRBJ1-5, with a possible D match to TRBD1 (5 bases). In germline, CDR1 is LNHDA, CDR2 SQIVND (reference sequence). Trimming shortened V by 3 bases and J by 6 bases, and 9 bases separated the two germline ends. This CDR3 spans 13 amino acids. The CDR3 DNA follows: TGTGCCAGTAGTATCAGGGAGGGTCAGCCCCAGCATTTT. Amino acid sequence: CASSIREGQPQHF.

This chain links TRBV5-4 with TRBJ2-7; a weak D match, TRBD2 (5 bases). CDR1 and CDR2 (germline): SGHNT, YYREEE (reference sequence). The V end was cut by 0 bases, the J end by 3 bases, with 10 bases between. The CDR3 has 14 amino acids. DNA for the CDR3: TGTGCCAGCAGCTTGGATCTAGCTGTCTACGAGCAGTACTTC. Protein sequence: CASSLDLAVYEQYF.

The chain has TRBV20-1 and TRBJ1-3; unclear D gene. From germline, CDR1 is DFQATT and CDR2 SNEGSKA (reference sequence). Trimming stripped 6 bases from V and 7 bases from J, with 10 bases between. CDR3 size: 11 residues. CDR3 residues: CSAREENTIYF. The CDR3 coding sequence is TGCAGTGCCCGGGAAGAGAACACCATATATTTT.

This rearrangement joins TRBV5-1 to TRBJ2-7, with D maybe TRBD2 (6 bases). V lost 4 bases to trimming and J lost 5 bases, with 16 bases between them. The CDR3 runs to 14 residues. In germline, CDR1 is SGHRS, CDR2 YFSETQ. The CDR3 sequence is CASSPGLSWDEQYF. CDR3 DNA sequence: TGCGCCAGCAGCCCAGGACTATCGTGGGACGAGCAGTACTTC.

The chain couples TRBV5-6 to TRBJ2-7; tentative D call: TRBD1 (5 bases). Germline loops: CDR1 SGHDT, CDR2 YYEEEE. The CDR3 has 16 residues. Trimming shortened V by 1 base and J by 1 base, and 15 bases separated the two germline ends. This chain's CDR3 is CASSLRGVQTSYEQYF. For the CDR3, the DNA is TGTGCCAGCAGCTTGAGGGGCGTCCAGACATCCTACGAGCAGTACTTC.

The chain carries TRBV19 and TRBJ2-1; D unclear. This CDR3 contains 13 residues. Trimming took off 3 bases at V and 8 bases at J, with 11 bases between the two ends. Per the germline V gene, CDR1 is LNHDA and CDR2 is SQIVND (reference sequence). The CDR3, as DNA: TGTGCCAGTAGTATTGTTCCCCAGTATGAGCAGTTCTTC. It encodes CASSIVPQYEQFF.

This sequence joins TRBV6-5 and TRBJ1-5; 12 bases match TRBD1. The V gene end was trimmed by 6 bases and the J gene end by 3 bases; junction bases not matched to a gene: 3. This CDR3 contains 15 residues. Per germline, CDR1 MNHEY and CDR2 SVGAGI. CDR3 amino acids: CASRGTGGTNQPQHF. DNA for the CDR3: TGTGCCAGCAGGGGGACAGGGGGCACCAATCAGCCCCAGCATTTT.

In DNA, the CDR3 is TGTGCCAGCAGCCGCTCGGACATCTTTAACTATGGCTACACCTTC. This codes for CASSRSDIFNYGYTF. The chain joins TRBV7-2 to TRBJ1-2; weak D call: TRBD1 (5 bases). Germline V CDR1 and CDR2: SGHTA, FQGNSA. The CDR3 extends over 15 amino acids. Between the trimmed V and J ends, which lost 5 bases and 1 base, there was a span of 14 bases.